Reported below is one T cell receptor (beta chain). What it recognizes is unknown. The data were obtained in a study of CD4 T cells in relation to SARS-CoV-2 and coronaviruses. Overall study: After nine to eleven days of antigen culture, PBMC TCR beta CDR3s were sequenced. Overall study findings and caveats: Crossreactivity was assessed only for spike protein, not other viral proteins.

Germline assignment: CDR1 GTSNPN and CDR2 SVGIG (reference sequence). V was shortened by 1 base and J by 8 bases, with 15 bases between the two germline ends. CDR3 size: 14 residues. Before the COVID-19 pandemic, during about 2010-2018, CD4+ T cells were taken from unexposed donors. Isolation of CD4+ T cells took place after less than twelve days in culture. Unexposed-donor CD4+ T cells were probed with SARS-CoV-2 S/N and four cold-coronavirus spikes, cells permitting. Sequenced by immunoSEQ multiplex PCR; TCRdb stores in-frame clones only, minus some. Of under 25,000 clones listed, 70% to 80% were seen once; the top ten hold about a fifth.

This TCR came from a human donor in good health. The J gene is TRBJ2-1, the V gene TRBV30; a weak D match, TRBD2 (6 bases). Sequenced input: CD4+ T cells from PBMCs, cultured in vitro. The CDR3 loop reads CAWSARRERDEQFF. The CDR3 DNA reads TGTGCCTGGAGTGCGAGGCGGGAAAGGGATGAGCAGTTCTTC.